This T cell receptor (beta chain) was captured in a study of tumor-infiltrating lymphocytes in primary liver carcinoma. Germline DNA was also extracted, and blood RNA derived from unsorted whole blood. A primer matching the constant region was used to make TCR beta cDNA from around 550 ng of total RNA. Nested multiplex PCR, run for three rounds with slightly modified ARM-PCR, yielded TCR beta libraries. Investigators reported that the first two PCR rounds, at around 11 cycles each, used TRBV1-TRBV30 forward primers with a C-beta reverse primer. TCRdb re-called the multiplex PCR reads with MiXCR, one entry per CDR3 protein. This table has about 330,000 distinct CDR3 sequences, roughly two thirds appearing once. The CDR3 extends over 15 amino acids. V lost 2 bases, J lost 13 bases, and 12 bases stayed unmatched. The germline CDR1 and CDR2 sequences are SGHRS and YFSETQ.

This TCR derives from a man aged 35 to 55 with primary liver carcinoma and hepatitis B virus infection. Input material: peripheral blood. The chain combines TRBV5-1 with TRBJ2-1; 10 bases line up with TRBD2. The CDR3 loop is CASSLGSGRRETQFF. CDR3 sequence (DNA): TGCGCCAGCAGCTTAGGTAGCGGGAGGAGGGAGACCCAGTTCTTC. The full variable domain, its missing parts supplied by reference TRBV5-1 and TRBJ2-1, is KAGVTQTPRYLIKTRGQQVTLSCSPISGHRSVSWYQQTPGQGLQFLFEYFSETQRNKGNFPGRFSGRQFSNSRSEMNVSTLELGDSALYLCASSLGSGRRETQFFGPGTRLTVL.